The T cell receptor (beta chain) described here comes from a study of shared clonotypes between healthy human individuals. General observations from the study: The study generally estimated greater richness for naive than memory subsets.

CD4+ cells were split into CD45RA+ naive and CD45RA-negative memory subsets. Per sorted-subset replicate PCR, input was around 220 ng DNA, representing around 29,000 T cell genomes. Sequencing used immunoSEQ multiplex PCR; TCRdb keeps in-frame clones, though not all of them. The table has 2.3 million or so clones, approximately 95% seen once. The germline gives CDR1 MNHEY, CDR2 SMNVEV (reference sequence). Trimming cost V 5 bases and J 0 bases; bases outside gene matches: 4. The CDR3 loop spans 15 amino acids. As to this clone: The antigen is unknown. This sample also contains other DNA sequences that code for the same CDR3.

The material sequenced was naive CD4+ T cells from PBMCs. The subset was: CD45RA+ positively selected. The rearrangement uses TRBV27 and TRBJ2-1, with TRBD2 matching over 7 bases. This receptor was taken from a man younger than 30 in good health. Some clones in this sample may be carry-over from other donors' samples. The CDR3 loop reads CASSTGGSSYNEQFF. CDR3 sequence (DNA): TGTGCCAGCAGTACCGGCGGGAGCTCCTACAATGAGCAGTTCTTC.